Below are 18 T cell receptor beta chains sequenced from a single sample in a study of T cell changes during pregnancy in multiple sclerosis. Only in-frame clones appear in the TCRdb table, and some are missing; sequencing was by immunoSEQ multiplex PCR. The sample has about 61,000 clones, over 80% seen once. Specimen: peripheral blood, collected in the first trimester of pregnancy. The source is a female donor in good health, enrolled as a control in a pregnancy study.

This chain uses TRBV7-8 with TRBJ2-7; 7 bases map to TRBD1. The length of the CDR3 is 12 residues. Germline assignment: CDR1 SGHVS and CDR2 FQNEAQ. V dropped 5 bases and J dropped 13; count of bases not matched to a gene: 11. The chain's CDR3 is CASSGNRDRAYF. CDR3 coding DNA: TGTGCCAGCAGCGGCAACCGGGACAGAGCTTACTTC.

V and J are TRBV6-5 and TRBJ2-2; TRBD1 matches 7 bases. Germline lookup yields CDR1 MNHEY and CDR2 SVGAGI. V was pared by 0 bases and J by 6 bases, with 1 base of the junction left unmatched. This CDR3 spans 14 amino acids. The CDR3 is CASSYSQGAGELFF. CDR3 DNA: TGTGCCAGCAGTTACTCGCAGGGGGCCGGGGAGCTGTTTTTT.

The chain is built from TRBV11-2 and TRBJ2-7; 13 bases map to TRBD2. Germline trimming cut 0 bases from V and 5 bases from J; bases unmatched to any gene: 1. Germline V CDR1 and CDR2: SGHAT, FQNNGV. This CDR3 has 15 residues. The CDR3 spells CASSLDGTSGDEQYF. The CDR3 DNA reads TGTGCCAGCAGCTTAGATGGGACTAGCGGGGACGAGCAGTACTTC.

The genes are TRBV5-4 and TRBJ2-1; 10 positions agree with TRBD2. The CDR3 contains 15 residues. The trim removed 5 bases at V and 4 bases at J, leaving 6 bases unmatched. Germline CDR1 reads SGHNT; CDR2 reads YYREEE (reference sequence). The CDR3 is CASRRVAGGYNEQFF. DNA of the CDR3: TGTGCCAGCAGGAGGGTAGCGGGGGGATACAATGAGCAGTTCTTC.

The chain uses TRBV5-1 and TRBJ2-1; 8 nucleotides line up with TRBD1. V trimming: 3 bases; J trimming: 2 bases; junction bases outside the gene matches: 4. Germline V gives CDR1 SGHRS, CDR2 YFSETQ. CDR3 length: 15 amino acids. The CDR3 DNA reads as TGCGCCAGCAGCTCCGGGACAGGAGCCTACAATGAGCAGTTCTTC. Translation gives CASSSGTGAYNEQFF.

Only one count was recorded for this clone. The chain recombines TRBV6-6 with TRBJ2-2; D gene ambiguous. The germline CDR1 and CDR2 sequences are MNHNY and SVGAGI (reference sequence). This CDR3 region has 16 residues. The V and J ends lost 3 bases and 2 bases respectively, with 13 bases between them. The CDR3 DNA reads as TGTGCCAGCAGTTATGCTCAGACAAGTAACACCGGGGAGCTGTTTTTT. It translates to CASSYAQTSNTGELFF.

The chain is built from TRBV30 and TRBJ1-1; D is unclear. Germline CDR1 reads GTSNPN; CDR2 reads SVGIG (reference sequence). This CDR3 spans 17 amino acids. Between the trimmed V and J ends, which lost 0 bases and 4 bases, there was a span of 21 bases. The CDR3 coding sequence is TGTGCCTGGAGTGTACGAAGGAGTCGCGGTATCGGCACTGAAGCTTTCTTT. Protein sequence: CAWSVRRSRGIGTEAFF.

The V call is TRBV7-2, the J call TRBJ1-5; maybe TRBD1 (6 bases). The CDR3 totals 13 residues. The germline V gene has CDR1 SGHTA and CDR2 FQGNSA. The germline V and J ends were trimmed by 3 bases and 8 bases, with 11 bases remaining between them. The CDR3 bases are TGTGCCAGCAGCTTTTCGGCAGGGGAGCCCCAGCATTTT. Its protein is CASSFSAGEPQHF.

This clone was picked up one time. V gene TRBV6-5 combines with J gene TRBJ2-1; TRBD1 aligns across 8 bases. CDR1 and CDR2 (germline): MNHEY, SVGAGI. The V segment lost 3 bases and the J segment 8 bases; nucleotides outside the gene matches: 3. The CDR3 covers 13 residues. For the CDR3, the DNA is TGTGCCAGCAGTTATAACAGGGGGGATGAGCAGTTCTTC. Translating gives CASSYNRGDEQFF.

This chain connects TRBV9 to TRBJ1-1; D call uncertain. Per germline, CDR1 SGDLS and CDR2 YYNGEE. The CDR3 runs to 14 residues. V shed 4 bases and J shed 1 base, with 11 bases lying between them. In DNA, the CDR3 is TGTGCCAGCAGCCCAGGACGGGAGAACACTGAAGCTTTCTTT. Its translation is CASSPGRENTEAFF.

The rearrangement joins TRBV5-6 to TRBJ2-3, with D tentatively TRBD1 (6 bases). Germline assignment: CDR1 SGHDT and CDR2 YYEEEE. The CDR3 length is 16 residues. Trimming pared 5 bases from V and 2 bases from J, leaving 18 bases between. CDR3 protein: CASRGSGTLPTDTQYF. Here the CDR3 DNA reads TGTGCCAGCAGGGGTTCCGGGACATTGCCCACAGATACGCAGTATTTT. The full variable domain, in which reference TRBV5-6 and TRBJ2-3 provide the parts outside the CDR3, is DAGVTQSPTHLIKTRGQQVTLRCSPKSGHDTVSWYQQALGQGPQFIFQYYEEEERQRGNFPDRFSGHQFPNYSSELNVNALLLGDSALYLCASRGSGTLPTDTQYFGPGTRLTVL.

The V gene is TRBV18, the J gene TRBJ2-7; TRBD1 matches at 9 bases. J was trimmed by 3 bases and V by 4 bases; bases with no gene match: 10. Germline V lookup: CDR1 KGHSH, CDR2 LQKENI. The CDR3 consists of 16 residues. CDR3 DNA: TGTGCCAGCTCACTCGCCGGACAGGGGTCATTCTACGAGCAGTACTTC. This codes for CASSLAGQGSFYEQYF.

J is TRBJ2-2 and V is TRBV5-1; D is possibly TRBD1 (6 bases). The V gene lost 4 bases and the J gene lost 4 bases, with 8 bases spanning the gap. The V gene's germline CDR1 is SGHRS and CDR2 YFSETQ. The CDR3 runs to 13 residues. DNA of the CDR3: TGCGCCAGCAGCGTCAGGGGCACCGGGGAGCTGTTTTTT. This codes for CASSVRGTGELFF.

The DNA of the CDR3 is TGTGCCAGCAGTTACTCTTCAGGGAATGAAAAACTGTTTTTT. Its protein is CASSYSSGNEKLFF. The chain recombines TRBV6-5 with TRBJ1-4; TRBD1 might be the D (5 bases). In germline, CDR1 is MNHEY, CDR2 SVGAGI. Trimming cost V 0 bases and J 5 bases, with 7 bases left between them. The CDR3 is 14 amino acids.

V gene TRBV11-3 combines with J gene TRBJ2-1; D is perhaps TRBD2 (5 bases). The V and J ends lost 5 bases and 6 bases respectively, with 14 bases between them. CDR1 is SGHNT and CDR2 is YENEEA in the germline V gene. The CDR3 extends over 14 amino acids. Here the CDR3 reads CASSVGNRINEQFF. CDR3 in DNA: TGTGCCAGCAGCGTCGGGAATCGAATCAATGAGCAGTTCTTC. Together with reference TRBV11-3 and TRBJ2-1, the CDR3 gives the full variable domain: EAGVVQSPRYKIIEKKQPVAFWCNPISGHNTLYWYLQNLGQGPELLIRYENEEAVDDSQLPKDRFSAERLKGVDSTLKIQPAELGDSAVYLCASSVGNRINEQFFGPGTRLTVL.

CDR3 bases: TGTGCCAGCAGTCGAATCCTAAATCAGCCCCAGCATTTT. Translation: CASSRILNQPQHF. The V gene is TRBV6-5, the J gene TRBJ1-5, with no clear D. Germline V gene data show CDR1 as MNHEY and CDR2 as SVGAGI. This CDR3 is 13 amino acids long. V dropped 5 bases and J dropped 4 bases, with 9 bases sitting between them.

This chain links TRBV19 with TRBJ2-6, with a possible D match to TRBD1 (5 bases). Germline CDR1 LNHDA, CDR2 SQIVND (reference sequence). This CDR3 spans 15 amino acids. Trimming removed 6 bases at V and 2 bases at J, with 11 bases between. The CDR3, as DNA: TGTGCCAGTAGCCGACAGTTTGCTGGGGCCAACGTCCTGACTTTC. Its translation: CASSRQFAGANVLTF.

This clone was observed once. V gene TRBV7-9 combines with J gene TRBJ1-4; tentative D call: TRBD1 (6 bases). Germline CDR1 SEHNR, CDR2 FQNEAQ (reference sequence). The CDR3 loop spans 19 amino acids. Trimming removed 1 base at V and 4 bases at J, with 22 bases between. CDR3 residues: CASSLVRDSGVSFNEKLFF. The CDR3 DNA follows: TGTGCCAGCAGCTTAGTGCGTGATTCAGGGGTCTCCTTTAATGAAAAACTGTTTTTT. Combining the CDR3 with reference TRBV7-9 and TRBJ1-4 gives the whole variable domain DTGVSQNPRHKITKRGQNVTFRCDPISEHNRLYWYRQTLGQGPEFLTYFQNEAQLEKSRLLSDRFSAERPKGSFSTLEIQRTEQGDSAMYLCASSLVRDSGVSFNEKLFFGSGTQLSVL.